This is a list of T cell receptor beta chains from one sample in a study of blood T cell repertoires in COVID-19. Assay: immunoSEQ multiplex PCR; the TCRdb copy retains only in-frame clones and omits some. The table has 45,000 to 65,000 clones, roughly 84% seen once. Sequenced input: peripheral blood. Receptors were obtained from a woman older than 75 with acute or convalescent COVID-19. Both conserved end residues are trimmed from each CDR3.

v_gene: TRBV5-1
j_gene: TRBJ2-2
CDR3aa: ASFTGGDAGELF

v_gene: TRBV16
j_gene: TRBJ1-4
CDR3aa: ASSQSLAGRGTNEKLF

v_gene: TRBV12-3/TRBV12-4
j_gene: TRBJ2-7
CDR3aa: ATKLTPGGEQY

v_gene: TRBV6-5
j_gene: TRBJ2-5
CDR3aa: ASSTGLAAVETQY

v_gene: TRBV15
j_gene: TRBJ1-1
CDR3aa: ATSRESGNTEAF

v_gene: TRBV5-6
j_gene: TRBJ2-3
CDR3aa: ASSWKTGKADTQY

v_gene: TRBV29-1
j_gene: TRBJ1-1
CDR3aa: SVDGARGGPEAF

v_gene: TRBV21-1
j_gene: TRBJ2-4
CDR3aa: ASSKTWREGAKNIQY

v_gene: TRBV2
j_gene: TRBJ1-4
CDR3aa: ASSDLDRVFVEKLF

v_gene: TRBV7-9
j_gene: TRBJ1-1
CDR3aa: ASQEQGMKPEAF

v_gene: TRBV16
j_gene: TRBJ1-2
CDR3aa: ASSQQGYGYT

v_gene: TRBV5-1
j_gene: TRBJ1-2
CDR3aa: ASRPGEGYYGYT

v_gene: TRBV15
j_gene: TRBJ1-3
CDR3aa: ATSRDLRVSSGNTIY

v_gene: TRBV5-1
j_gene: TRBJ2-1
CDR3aa: ASSLGDLIYNEQF

v_gene: TRBV5-1
j_gene: TRBJ1-1
CDR3aa: ASGQDMNTEAF

v_gene: TRBV6-5
j_gene: TRBJ2-1
CDR3aa: ASSYSKTRYNEQF

v_gene: TRBV11-3
j_gene: TRBJ2-7
CDR3aa: ASSISQGSYEQY

v_gene: TRBV2
j_gene: TRBJ2-1
CDR3aa: ASSADRGSYNEQF

v_gene: TRBV5-3
j_gene: TRBJ1-6
CDR3aa: ARSQNSPLH

v_gene: TRBV3-1/TRBV3-2
j_gene: TRBJ1-3
CDR3aa: ASSQDFRGSGNTIY

v_gene: TRBV27
j_gene: TRBJ1-5
CDR3aa: ASRLGQGGNQPQH

v_gene: TRBV6-5
j_gene: TRBJ1-1
CDR3aa: ASRTTGGGGAF

v_gene: TRBV20-1
j_gene: TRBJ2-4
CDR3aa: SATRNNIQY

v_gene: TRBV12-3/TRBV12-4
j_gene: TRBJ1-6
CDR3aa: ASSLVHDSPLH

v_gene: TRBV13
j_gene: TRBJ1-6
CDR3aa: ASSLGGQGAHNSPLH

v_gene: TRBV4-1
j_gene: TRBJ2-7
CDR3aa: ASSFGSGTASYEQY

v_gene: TRBV5-1
j_gene: TRBJ1-3
CDR3aa: ASSLTGSGNTIY

v_gene: TRBV21-1
j_gene: TRBJ2-2
CDR3aa: ASSSRDFTGELF

v_gene: TRBV3-1/TRBV3-2
j_gene: TRBJ2-7
CDR3aa: ASSQVGKGASYEQY

v_gene: TRBV10-3
j_gene: TRBJ2-1
CDR3aa: AILSGGSYNEQF

v_gene: TRBV9
j_gene: TRBJ1-1
CDR3aa: ASSVEGEMNTEAF

v_gene: TRBV4-1
j_gene: TRBJ1-6
CDR3aa: ASSQGRTDLNSPLH

v_gene: TRBV2
j_gene: TRBJ2-7
CDR3aa: ASRRTGGDLGYEQY

v_gene: TRBV14
j_gene: TRBJ2-5
CDR3aa: ASSQNRGTPGETQY

v_gene: TRBV7-7
j_gene: TRBJ1-4
CDR3aa: ASSPRTGLNEKLF

v_gene: TRBV6-5
j_gene: TRBJ1-1
CDR3aa: ASRRDRDTEAF

v_gene: TRBV11-1
j_gene: TRBJ1-1
CDR3aa: ASSARQGGTEAF

v_gene: TRBV30
j_gene: TRBJ1-1
CDR3aa: AWSPRTSDQVV

v_gene: TRBV7-3
j_gene: TRBJ2-5
CDR3aa: ASSRSDTETQY

v_gene: TRBV18
j_gene: TRBJ2-7
CDR3aa: ASSPIGGGGPGEQY

v_gene: TRBV5-1
j_gene: TRBJ2-7
CDR3aa: ASSLATGQGYEQY

v_gene: TRBV18
j_gene: TRBJ1-1
CDR3aa: ASSGMRAEAF

v_gene: TRBV15
j_gene: TRBJ1-5
CDR3aa: ATSPKTWGVSNQPQH

v_gene: TRBV19
j_gene: TRBJ1-2
CDR3aa: ASSIVDRGRGYT

v_gene: TRBV5-1
j_gene: TRBJ2-3
CDR3aa: ASSLAINTDTQY

v_gene: TRBV11-3
j_gene: TRBJ1-2
CDR3aa: ASSLEGRGGDYGYT

v_gene: TRBV19
j_gene: TRBJ1-3
CDR3aa: ASSPLTGAAGNTIY

v_gene: TRBV7-9
j_gene: TRBJ2-5
CDR3aa: ASSFTGGATQY

v_gene: TRBV27
j_gene: TRBJ1-2
CDR3aa: ASSLSPTATYGYT

v_gene: TRBV7-9
j_gene: TRBJ1-6
CDR3aa: ASSLLQDNSPLH

v_gene: TRBV24-1
j_gene: TRBJ2-1
CDR3aa: ATSDLGQGGYEQF

v_gene: TRBV5-4
j_gene: TRBJ2-7
CDR3aa: ASSLTGTATYEQY

v_gene: TRBV3-1/TRBV3-2
j_gene: TRBJ2-2
CDR3aa: ASSQRGGPTGELF

v_gene: TRBV6-1
j_gene: TRBJ1-5
CDR3aa: ASSDTGSTHQPQH